Listed below are T cell receptor beta chains from one sample, sequenced in a study of blood T cell repertoires in COVID-19. The assay was immunoSEQ multiplex PCR, and TCRdb's table has in-frame clones only and misses some. Here the sample spans about 300,000 clones, roughly nine tenths being singletons. Sample: peripheral blood. These receptors came from a woman in her 30s with COVID-19, enrolled during active disease. Each CDR3 is given with its conserved first and last residue. Fields, in order: D gene, clone size, J gene, V gene, CDR3 DNA, CDR3 protein. The D gene is left open where the match is weak. Expanded clones are given a class, and other clones once, few, many or no size at all.

TRBD1,NA,TRBJ2-1,TRBV7-9,TGTGCCAGCAGCACGCGCCGGGACAGGGTGGGCAATGAGCAGTTCTTC,CASSTRRDRVGNEQFF
TRBD1,NA,TRBJ1-5,TRBV5-1,TGCGCCAGCAGCTCCGATGGACAGGGCAATCAGCCCCAGCATTTT,CASSSDGQGNQPQHF
NA,NA,TRBJ1-5,TRBV5-6,TGTGCCAGCAGCTTGGGGGCAGGGGCAAGCAATCAGCCCCAGCATTTT,CASSLGAGASNQPQHF
TRBD2,NA,TRBJ2-3,TRBV30,TGTGCCTGGAGTGTTGGATCCGGCGGGGGGGCGACAGATACGCAGTATTTT,CAWSVGSGGGATDTQYF
TRBD2,once,TRBJ2-3,TRBV6-1,TGTGCCAGCAGTGAAGATCCAGCGGGGACGCCTAGCACAGATACGCAGTATTTT,CASSEDPAGTPSTDTQYF
TRBD1,NA,TRBJ2-1,TRBV4-3,TGCGCCAGCAGCCAATCGCCGACAGGGGTAAATGGGCAGTTCTTC,CASSQSPTGVNGQFF
NA,NA,TRBJ2-3,TRBV27,TGTGCCAGCAGTTTATATCCCGGGGTCACAGATACGCAGTATTTT,CASSLYPGVTDTQYF
TRBD1,NA,TRBJ2-7,TRBV5-1,TGCGCCAGCAGCTCGACAGGGGGTCCACTCTACGAGCAGTACTTC,CASSSTGGPLYEQYF
NA,NA,TRBJ1-2,TRBV2,TGTGCCAGCAGTCGCCAGGGGAATGATGGCTACACCTTC,CASSRQGNDGYTF
TRBD2,NA,TRBJ2-1,TRBV6-5,TGTGCCAGCAGTTACCCCGCGGGGGGCGCGAACAATGAGCAGTTCTTC,CASSYPAGGANNEQFF
NA,NA,TRBJ2-3,TRBV28,TGTGCCAGCAGTTTAGGTGCGACAGATACGCAGTATTTT,CASSLGATDTQYF
TRBD1,NA,TRBJ2-3,TRBV3-1/TRBV3-2,TGTGCCAGCACCACTAGGGGGCTAGATACGCAGTATTTT,CASTTRGLDTQYF
NA,NA,TRBJ2-2,TRBV5-4,TGTGCCAGCAGCCTGGGGCCCATTGGTACCGGGGAGCTGTTTTTT,CASSLGPIGTGELFF
TRBD1,NA,TRBJ1-1,TRBV4-3,TGCGCCAGCAGCCACCTCTTTGGGGACAGGGGGCAGGAGAACACTGAAGCTTTCTTT,CASSHLFGDRGQENTEAFF
TRBD2,NA,TRBJ2-1,TRBV5-1,TGCGCCAGCAGCTACGGACTAGCGGGGACTTACAATGAGCAGTTCTTC,CASSYGLAGTYNEQFF
NA,NA,TRBJ2-4,TRBV4-1,TGCGCCAGCCGTGCGGTGGGTCGGAACAAAAACATTCAGTACTTC,CASRAVGRNKNIQYF
NA,NA,TRBJ1-5,TRBV9,TGTGCCAGCAGCGGGGGAACAGGTGGAAGCAATCAGCCCCAGCATTTT,CASSGGTGGSNQPQHF
TRBD2,NA,TRBJ2-1,TRBV4-1,TGCGCCAGCAGCCAAGCTGCCGGGGGGAATGAGCAGTTCTTC,CASSQAAGGNEQFF
TRBD2,once,TRBJ2-5,TRBV7-8,TGTGCCAGCAGCTACGGGGGGGCCCTAGAGACCCAGTACTTC,CASSYGGALETQYF
NA,NA,TRBJ2-3,TRBV19,TGTGCCAGCGGTACAGTTAGCACAGATACGCAGTATTTT,CASGTVSTDTQYF
TRBD2,NA,TRBJ2-5,TRBV5-1,TGCGCCAGCAGCTTGGGGAGCGGGGCCCAAGAGACCCAGTACTTC,CASSLGSGAQETQYF
NA,NA,TRBJ1-5,TRBV12-3/TRBV12-4,TGTGCCAGCAGTTTAGAGCTTTCGGGGCCCCAGCATTTT,CASSLELSGPQHF
NA,NA,TRBJ1-4,TRBV19,TGTGCCAGCAGCCCTAGGGACACAACTAATGAAAAACTGTTTTTT,CASSPRDTTNEKLFF
NA,few,TRBJ2-5,TRBV7-2,TGTGCCAGCAGCTTAGCGGGGGCCGGGGAGACCCAGTACTTC,CASSLAGAGETQYF
TRBD1,NA,TRBJ1-4,TRBV15,TGTGCCACCAGCAAGGGACAGGGGGCCCGGGATGAAAAACTGTTTTTT,CATSKGQGARDEKLFF
NA,once,TRBJ2-4,TRBV5-6,TGTGCCAGCAGCTTGGGGAGAAGTGGAAACATTCAGTACTTC,CASSLGRSGNIQYF
NA,NA,TRBJ1-5,TRBV5-4,TGTGCCAGCAGCTTGGGCGGGGCTGGTCAGCCCCAGCATTTT,CASSLGGAGQPQHF
NA,NA,TRBJ1-6,TRBV4-2,TGTGCCAGCAGCCAAGTTAGCGATTCACCCCTCCACTTT,CASSQVSDSPLHF
NA,NA,TRBJ1-2,TRBV20-1,TGCAGTGTTACGACGGGATATGGCTACACCTTC,CSVTTGYGYTF
NA,NA,TRBJ1-1,TRBV15,TGTGCCACCAGCAGAGATACCGGGAACACTGAAGCTTTCTTT,CATSRDTGNTEAFF
TRBD1,NA,TRBJ1-1,TRBV14,TGTGCCAGCAGCCACGGGACAGACACTGAAGCTTTCTTT,CASSHGTDTEAFF
TRBD1,few,TRBJ1-5,TRBV6-2/TRBV6-3,TGTGCCAGCAGCCGGACAGGCTTAAGCAATCAGCCCCAGCATTTT,CASSRTGLSNQPQHF
NA,NA,TRBJ1-3,TRBV2,TGTGCCAGCAGAGGGGGAGCTGGAAACACCATATATTTT,CASRGGAGNTIYF
TRBD1,few,TRBJ1-1,TRBV4-2,TGTGCCAGCAGATTTTCGACAGGGGGGTTCCAACGGGCTTTCTTT,CASRFSTGGFQRAFF
NA,NA,TRBJ1-6,TRBV28,TGTGCCAGCAGCCTTCAGGACAGTTTCTATAATTCACCCCTCCACTTT,CASSLQDSFYNSPLHF
NA,NA,TRBJ1-2,TRBV5-6,TGTGCCAGCAGCTTGGCCTACTCCTCAGGGTTGGCTGGCTACACCTTC,CASSLAYSSGLAGYTF
NA,few,TRBJ1-6,TRBV24-1,TGTGCCACCAGTGAAACCCTACCACAGGGATTTAATTCACCCCTCCACTTT,CATSETLPQGFNSPLHF
NA,NA,TRBJ1-1,TRBV5-4,TGTGCCAGCAGCCTAGGACATAACACTGAAGCTTTCTTT,CASSLGHNTEAFF
NA,once,TRBJ1-2,TRBV6-5,TGTGCCAGCAGTTACGGGGGGGCCTACTATGGCTACACCTTC,CASSYGGAYYGYTF
NA,NA,TRBJ1-1,TRBV6-5,TGTGCCAGCAGTTACTCGAACCGGGGTTGGACTGAAGCTTTCTTT,CASSYSNRGWTEAFF
TRBD1,NA,TRBJ1-4,TRBV19,TGTGCCAGTAGTTTCCAGGGACAGGGTACTAATGAAAAACTGTTTTTT,CASSFQGQGTNEKLFF
NA,NA,TRBJ1-2,TRBV6-6,TGTGCCAGCTCTACTTCTGGGGGCGCGGGTGGCTACACCTTC,CASSTSGGAGGYTF
TRBD1,NA,TRBJ2-3,TRBV5-1,TGCGCCAGTGGGACAGGGGGCACAGATACGCAGTATTTT,CASGTGGTDTQYF
TRBD1,NA,TRBJ1-1,TRBV6-2/TRBV6-3,TGTGCCAGCAGTTACTCACCGGGACAGGGCGACCGAGGGACTGAAGCTTTCTTT,CASSYSPGQGDRGTEAFF
NA,NA,TRBJ2-3,TRBV27,TGTGCCAGCAGTTCCTCCGGGGGTAGTGGAGATACGCAGTATTTT,CASSSSGGSGDTQYF
NA,NA,TRBJ1-2,TRBV6-4,TGTGCCAGCACCCCCGTGGCGGGTCGGACAGCCCAGACTAACTATGGCTACACCTTC,CASTPVAGRTAQTNYGYTF
TRBD1,NA,TRBJ1-5,TRBV6-2/TRBV6-3,TGTGCCAGCAGTTACGAGATGGGACAGGGGGCGCCTAATCAGCCCCAGCATTTT,CASSYEMGQGAPNQPQHF
NA,NA,TRBJ1-2,TRBV4-3,TGCGCCAGCAGCCCCTCCGGGACTGAGGCCTATGGCTACACCTTC,CASSPSGTEAYGYTF
NA,NA,TRBJ2-5,TRBV3-1/TRBV3-2,TGTGCCAGCAGCCAAGAAGGGATAGGGGTCGGGACCCAGTACTTC,CASSQEGIGVGTQYF
TRBD2,NA,TRBJ2-3,TRBV9,TGTGCCAGCAGCGTAGTAGATCGGGGGGGCACAGATACGCAGTATTTT,CASSVVDRGGTDTQYF
TRBD1,NA,TRBJ1-2,TRBV7-9,TGTGCCAGCAGCTTAGCTGGGACAGGGCATGGCTACACCTTC,CASSLAGTGHGYTF
TRBD1,NA,TRBJ1-1,TRBV6-6,TGTGCCAGCAGCCCCCCGACAGGGATGTACACTGAAGCTTTCTTT,CASSPPTGMYTEAFF
NA,NA,TRBJ2-5,TRBV6-4,TGTGCCAGCAGTGTCAGGCCGCAAGAGACCCAGTACTTC,CASSVRPQETQYF